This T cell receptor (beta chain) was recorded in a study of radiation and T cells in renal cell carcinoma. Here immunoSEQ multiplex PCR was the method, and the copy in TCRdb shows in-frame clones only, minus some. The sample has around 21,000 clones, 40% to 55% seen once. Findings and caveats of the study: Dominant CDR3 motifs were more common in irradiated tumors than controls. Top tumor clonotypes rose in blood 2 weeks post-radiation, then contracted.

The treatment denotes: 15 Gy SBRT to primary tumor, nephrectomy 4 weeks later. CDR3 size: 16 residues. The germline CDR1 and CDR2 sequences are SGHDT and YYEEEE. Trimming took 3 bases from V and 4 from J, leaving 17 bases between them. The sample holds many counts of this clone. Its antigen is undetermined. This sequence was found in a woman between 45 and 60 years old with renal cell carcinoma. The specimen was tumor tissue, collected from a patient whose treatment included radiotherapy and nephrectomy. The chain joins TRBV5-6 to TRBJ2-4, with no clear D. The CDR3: CASSSPGRVGKNIQYF. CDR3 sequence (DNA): TGTGCCAGCAGCTCCCCCGGCCGGGTCGGGAAAAACATTCAGTACTTC.